A single sample gave rise to the 27 T cell receptor beta chains below, sequenced in a study of T-cell reconstitution after alpha-beta-depleted transplantation in children. Unique molecular identifiers were incorporated during preparation of the TCRbeta library. TCRdb reprocessed the PCR reads with MiXCR, giving one entry per CDR3 protein. The sample includes hundreds of thousands of distinct CDR3 sequences, 15% to 20% of them seen just once. Sequencing was performed on PBMCs, mostly from graft donor cells, taken 360 days after TCRalphabeta/CD19-depleted stem cell transplant. The receptors here all came from a boy under three years old who had a stem cell transplant for Wiskott-Aldrich syndrome, so the T cells may come from the graft donor.

The V call is TRBV20-1, the J call TRBJ1-6; tentatively, D is TRBD1 (5 bases). The CDR3 spans 16 residues. Germline CDR1 DFQATT, CDR2 SNEGSKA (reference sequence). V lost 1 base, J lost 8 bases, and 18 bases lay in between. In nucleotides, the CDR3 is TGCAGTGCTAGAGCTAAGTGGCAGGGAAGGGATTCACCCCTCCACTTT. Translated: CSARAKWQGRDSPLHF.

The chain has TRBV11-2 and TRBJ2-3; 11 positions match TRBD1. This CDR3 has 18 amino acids. Germline assignment: CDR1 SGHAT and CDR2 FQNNGV. Trimming took 5 bases from V and 4 from J; bases not matched to a gene: 14. The CDR3 region has the DNA TGTGCCAGCAGCCCCTCTCGATGGACAGGGGGCTTATCAGATACGCAGTATTTT. Translating gives CASSPSRWTGGLSDTQYF.

This clonotype was detected only a few times. This chain links TRBV28 with TRBJ2-3; D unresolved. CDR3 length: 15 residues. The germline V and J ends were trimmed by 6 bases and 1 base, with 14 bases remaining between them. Germline CDR1 is MDHEN and CDR2 is SYDVKM. The DNA of the CDR3 is TGTGCCAGCAGAAAGTTCCGGGTGGGCACAGATACGCAGTATTTT. Translated: CASRKFRVGTDTQYF.

V and J are TRBV18 and TRBJ1-2, with D possibly being TRBD1 (5 bases). Germline CDR1 and CDR2: KGHSH and LQKENI. Trimming pared 3 bases from V and 1 base from J, leaving 9 bases between. CDR3 length: 14 residues. The CDR3 coding sequence is TGTGCCAGCTCACCCGGGGCCAATAACTATGGCTACACCTTC. Its protein is CASSPGANNYGYTF. Full variable domain (outside the CDR3, taken from reference TRBV18 and TRBJ1-2): NAGVMQNPRHLVRRRGQEARLRCSPMKGHSHVYWYRQLPEEGLKFMVYLQKENIIDESGMPKERFSAEFPKEGPSILRIQQVVRGDSAAYFCASSPGANNYGYTFGSGTRLTVV.

The chain recombines TRBV2 with TRBJ1-3, with 8 bases identical to TRBD1. Germline V gene lookup returns CDR1 SNHLY and CDR2 FYNNEI. The CDR3 spans 13 residues. The J segment lost 5 bases and the V segment lost 4 bases, leaving 1 base of the junction unmatched. The CDR3 loop reads CASSGTGRNTIYF. CDR3 sequence (DNA): TGTGCCAGCAGTGGGACAGGGAGAAACACCATATATTTT.

J is TRBJ1-4 and V is TRBV6-5, with 8 bases that match TRBD1. This CDR3 has 15 residues. Looked up from germline, CDR1 is MNHEY and CDR2 is SVGAGI. The V gene end was trimmed by 4 bases and the J gene end by 7 bases; junction bases not matched to a gene: 8. CDR3 residues: CASSSERTGSEKLFF. As DNA, the CDR3 is TGTGCCAGCAGTTCCGAACGGACAGGGAGTGAAAAACTGTTTTTT.

V gene TRBV4-3 combines with J gene TRBJ2-2; D not resolved. The germline gives CDR1 LGHNA, CDR2 YSLEER. V lost 4 bases to trimming and J lost 4 bases, with 10 bases between them. CDR3 length: 14 residues. The CDR3 DNA is TGCGCCAGCAGCCCTTCTACGGCCACCGGGGAGCTGTTTTTT. It codes for CASSPSTATGELFF.

This clonotype was recorded a few times. The V and J genes are TRBV7-2 and TRBJ2-1, with a tentative D call TRBD2 (6 bases). V was pared by 5 bases and J by 8 bases, with 19 bases between. CDR1 is SGHTA and CDR2 is FQGNSA in the germline V gene. The CDR3 loop spans 15 amino acids. CDR3 coding DNA: TGTGCCAGCAGCCCTCACTGGGGGGACCCCCATGAGCAGTTCTTC. This encodes CASSPHWGDPHEQFF.

A few counts support this clonotype. The rearrangement joins TRBV20-1 to TRBJ2-3, with 8 bases that match TRBD1. This CDR3 has 15 residues. CDR1 and CDR2 (germline): DFQATT, SNEGSKA (reference sequence). Trimming took 3 bases from V and 1 from J; bases not matched to a gene: 6. In DNA, the CDR3 is TGCAGTGCTAGTCTCAGGGGGCTGGGCACAGATACGCAGTATTTT. Protein product: CSASLRGLGTDTQYF.

In its sample, this clonotype was seen a few times. The CDR3 loop reads CSAIPLLLSGTGETQYF. Written as DNA, the CDR3 is TGCAGTGCTATCCCACTACTACTTAGCGGTACAGGGGAGACCCAGTACTTC. The V call is TRBV20-1, the J call TRBJ2-5; tentatively, D is TRBD1 or TRBD2 (6 bases each). Germline CDR1 is DFQATT and CDR2 is SNEGSKA (reference sequence). The V gene lost 4 bases and the J gene lost 5 bases, with 26 bases spanning the gap. The CDR3 has 17 residues.

The chain employs TRBV6-1 and TRBJ2-3; 9 positions match TRBD2. This CDR3 is 14 amino acids long. V dropped 4 bases and J dropped 2; count of bases not matched to a gene: 1. Germline CDR1 and CDR2: MNHNS and SASEGT. The CDR3 bases are TGTGCCAGCAGTGTAGCGGGAGCCACAGATACGCAGTATTTT. Translation gives CASSVAGATDTQYF.

V usage is TRBV15 and J usage is TRBJ1-5; D unclear. Germline lookup yields CDR1 LNHNV and CDR2 YYDKDF (reference sequence). The CDR3 is 14 amino acids. V was trimmed by 1 base and J by 9 bases, leaving 13 bases between them. CDR3 DNA: TGTGCCACCAGCAGAGCGTTATCTCTGACGCCCCAGCATTTT. Residues: CATSRALSLTPQHF.

This clonotype was seen only a few times. The gene calls are TRBV4-3 and TRBJ2-1, with D possibly TRBD1 on 6 matching bases. Trimming removed 4 bases from V and 7 bases from J, with 20 bases in between. The germline V gene encodes CDR1 LGHNA and CDR2 YSLEER. The CDR3 spans 16 residues. Here the CDR3 reads CASSRSLAPRGNEQFF. The CDR3, as DNA: TGCGCCAGCAGCCGGTCCCTAGCCCCGAGGGGGAATGAGCAGTTCTTC.

The chain uses TRBV3-1 and TRBJ2-1, with D hard to call. This CDR3 is 15 amino acids long. In germline, CDR1 is LGHDT, CDR2 YNNKEL (reference sequence). The V end was cut by 0 bases, the J end by 7 bases, with 13 bases between. CDR3 bases: TGTGCCAGCAGCCAAGAAAGTTGGCTTTTTAATGAGCAGTTCTTC. Encoded protein: CASSQESWLFNEQFF.

The sample holds a few counts of this clonotype. This sequence joins TRBV6-5 and TRBJ2-5; weak D call: TRBD2 (6 bases). The V end was cut by 0 bases, the J end by 1 base, with 9 bases between. CDR3 length: 15 amino acids. The germline V gene has CDR1 MNHEY and CDR2 SVGAGI. Here the CDR3 reads CASSYSSGVQETQYF. The CDR3 region has the DNA TGTGCCAGCAGTTACTCCTCGGGGGTCCAAGAGACCCAGTACTTC.

This clonotype occurred a few times. The chain links TRBV6-1 to TRBJ2-2; 8 bases are shared with TRBD2. The CDR3 is made up of 16 amino acids. CDR1 is MNHNS, CDR2 SASEGT, per germline. The ends lost 5 bases at V and 3 bases at J; junction bases unmatched: 8. The DNA for the CDR3 is TGTGCCAGCAGTCCGACGGGGGGGCAGGACACCGGGGAGCTGTTTTTT. This sequence encodes CASSPTGGQDTGELFF.

The rearrangement uses TRBV5-1 and TRBJ2-3; no clear D gene. Germline CDR1 SGHRS, CDR2 YFSETQ. The CDR3 covers 15 residues. The V end lost 1 base, the J end lost 3 bases, and 12 bases lay between the germline ends. CDR3 sequence (DNA): TGCGCCAGCAGCTTGCAACCTATTGGGACAGATACGCAGTATTTT. It is translated as CASSLQPIGTDTQYF.

The sample holds a few counts of this clonotype. V is TRBV18 and J is TRBJ2-1; 10 positions match TRBD2. V trimming: 3 bases; J trimming: 5 bases; junction bases outside the gene matches: 13. Germline CDR1 reads KGHSH; CDR2 reads LQKENI. This CDR3 region has 18 residues. CDR3 bases: TGTGCCAGCTCACCGCAATACCGGGGACTAGCGTCTCACAATGAGCAGTTCTTC. The encoded protein is CASSPQYRGLASHNEQFF. Complete variable domain (other parts from reference TRBV18 and TRBJ2-1): NAGVMQNPRHLVRRRGQEARLRCSPMKGHSHVYWYRQLPEEGLKFMVYLQKENIIDESGMPKERFSAEFPKEGPSILRIQQVVRGDSAAYFCASSPQYRGLASHNEQFFGPGTRLTVL.

The table lists this clonotype with a few counts. This chain uses TRBV6-1 with TRBJ2-5, with D hard to call. V lost 7 bases to trimming and J lost 7 bases, with 19 bases between them. Germline V gene sequence: CDR1 MNHNS, CDR2 SASEGT. CDR3 length: 14 residues. The CDR3 sequence: CASNETRWSATQYF. The CDR3 nucleotides read TGTGCCAGCAATGAGACCCGATGGAGTGCGACCCAGTACTTC.

This clonotype turned up a few times. The V gene is TRBV10-3, the J gene TRBJ2-3; D possibly corresponds to TRBD2 (6 bases). This CDR3 spans 17 amino acids. CDR1 and CDR2 from the germline V gene are ENHRY and SYGVKD. V gave up 3 bases and J gave up 4 bases, with 20 bases separating them. The CDR3 reads CAISDRGGGRGSDTQYF. CDR3 nucleotide sequence: TGTGCCATCAGTGATCGGGGTGGTGGCCGGGGGTCAGATACGCAGTATTTT.

This clonotype was seen a few times. The J gene is TRBJ2-1, the V gene TRBV29-1; the match to TRBD2 covers 12 bases. Trimming at V came to 4 bases and at J to 4 bases, leaving 8 bases not matched to a gene. CDR3 length: 16 residues. CDR1 and CDR2 (germline): SQVTM, ANQGSEA. The CDR3 DNA sequence: TGCAGCGTTGCCCCGACTAGCGGGAGATTTTACAATGAGCAGTTCTTC. Protein product: CSVAPTSGRFYNEQFF.

The chain joins TRBV21-1 to TRBJ1-2. TRBV21-1 counts as a pseudogene. The CDR3 contains 13 residues. CDR3 residues: CASSKRSRYGYTF. The CDR3 region has the DNA TGTGCCAGCAGCAAGAGGTCTCGCTATGGCTACACCTTC.

This clonotype turned up a few times. V is TRBV5-1 and J is TRBJ2-2, with D unclear. Trimming shortened V by 4 bases and J by 7 bases, and 8 bases separated the two germline ends. The CDR3 runs to 12 residues. Germline V gives CDR1 SGHRS, CDR2 YFSETQ. The DNA for the CDR3 is TGCGCCAGCAGCCCCGAACACGGGGAGCTGTTTTTT. It yields the protein CASSPEHGELFF.

The gene calls are TRBV20-1 and TRBJ2-7, with 8 bases fitting TRBD2. CDR3 length: 13 amino acids. CDR1 and CDR2 (germline): DFQATT, SNEGSKA (reference sequence). With V trimmed by 6 bases and J by 2 bases, 6 bases remained unmatched. The CDR3 reads CSAAPGLAYEQYF. The DNA of the CDR3 is TGCAGTGCGGCACCGGGACTAGCCTACGAGCAGTACTTC.

Only a few counts were recorded for this clonotype. It is likely a read error, because the conserved phenylalanine at the end of the CDR3 is missing. V usage is TRBV5-1 and J usage is TRBJ2-1, with D unclear. CDR3 length equals 12 residues. Per the germline V gene, CDR1 is SGHRS and CDR2 is YFSETQ. The ends were cut back, 0 bases at V and 6 bases at J, with 4 bases in the middle. In nucleotides, the CDR3 is TGCGCCAGCAGCTTGGCAGGCAATGAGCAGTTCTCC. Protein product: CASSLAGNEQFS.

This clonotype was observed a handful of times. J is TRBJ1-5 and V is TRBV2, with D possibly being TRBD1 (6 bases). This CDR3 comprises 17 residues. The ends were cut back, 7 bases at V and 0 bases at J, with 19 bases in the middle. Germline V CDR1 and CDR2: SNHLY, FYNNEI. The CDR3 loop is CASKAQGPLYSNQPQHF. The DNA for the CDR3 is TGTGCCAGCAAAGCACAGGGACCACTCTATAGCAATCAGCCCCAGCATTTT.

CDR3 loop: CACVQRDDNEQFF. Here the CDR3 DNA reads TGTGCCTGCGTCCAGCGGGACGACAATGAGCAGTTCTTC. The gene calls are TRBV30 and TRBJ2-1, with TRBD2 matching over 7 bases. Trimming cost V 6 bases and J 5 bases; bases outside gene matches: 7. From germline, CDR1 is GTSNPN and CDR2 SVGIG (reference sequence). The CDR3 sequence is 13 residues long.